What follows describes a single T cell receptor beta chain. The antigen remains undetermined. At one end the junction does not follow the germline gene, possibly because of a read error. The source of the sample is a study of OX40 agonist ivuxolimab in advanced cancers. Regarding the study as a whole: Antigens targeted by the expanded peripheral T cells were not determined.

Some clones are missing from TCRdb's copy, which holds only in-frame ones; the method was immunoSEQ multiplex PCR. Of roughly 50,000 clones in the sample, about 93% were seen once. The receptor comes from an adult with an advanced solid tumor such as melanoma, head and neck, liver or kidney cancer. The sample here was CD4+ or CD8+ T cells sorted from blood, taken in a trial of the OX40 agonist ivuxolimab.

CDR3 amino acids: CASSAKEKLFF. CDR3 sequence (DNA): TGCGCCAGCAGTGCTAAAGAAAAACTGTTTTTT. This chain links TRBV4-1 with TRBJ1-4; D is unresolved. This CDR3 contains 11 residues. Looked up from germline, CDR1 is MGHRA and CDR2 is YSYEKL.